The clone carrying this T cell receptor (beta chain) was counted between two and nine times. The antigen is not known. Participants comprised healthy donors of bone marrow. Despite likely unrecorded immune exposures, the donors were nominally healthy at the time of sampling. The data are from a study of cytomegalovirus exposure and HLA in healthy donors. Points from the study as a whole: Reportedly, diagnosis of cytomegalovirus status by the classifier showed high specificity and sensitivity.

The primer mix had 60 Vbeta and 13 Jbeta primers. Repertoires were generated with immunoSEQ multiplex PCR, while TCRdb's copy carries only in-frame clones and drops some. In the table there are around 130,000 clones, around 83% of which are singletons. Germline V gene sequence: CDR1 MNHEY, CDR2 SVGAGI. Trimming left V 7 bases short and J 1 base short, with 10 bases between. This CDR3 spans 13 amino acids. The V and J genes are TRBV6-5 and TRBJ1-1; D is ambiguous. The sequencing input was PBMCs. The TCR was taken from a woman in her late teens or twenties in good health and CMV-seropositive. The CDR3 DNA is TGTGCCAGCACCCCTGCGGGGAACACTGAAGCTTTCTTT. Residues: CASTPAGNTEAFF.